This record concerns one T cell receptor beta chain sequence. The antigen remains undetermined. Other DNA sequences of this sample code for an identical CDR3. The assay ran at deep level. Sequencing used immunoSEQ multiplex PCR; TCRdb keeps in-frame clones, though not all of them. The data hold just over 2,000,000 clones, with about 95% observed a single time. Selected positively for CCR7 and CD45RO-negative, naive CD8 cells excluded terminally differentiated effector memory CD45RA+ cells. All donors qualified as healthy HIV-negative adults and had experienced no recent acute infections or vaccinations. CDR3 length: 15 residues. Germline lookup yields CDR1 SGDLS and CDR2 YYNGEE. The V and J ends lost 0 bases and 1 base respectively, with 10 bases between them. This entry belongs to a study of shared clonotypes between healthy human individuals. Notes on the study in general: All-four-donor shared clonotypes had higher generation probabilities than non-shared clonotypes did.

This clonotype originated in a man aged 18 to 30 in good health. The V gene is TRBV9, the J gene TRBJ1-1; perhaps TRBD1 as D (5 bases). Material for sequencing was naive CD8+ T cells sorted from blood. In DNA form, the CDR3 reads TGTGCCAGCAGCGTAGGCGCCAGGGCGAACACTGAAGCTTTCTTT. Translating it yields CASSVGARANTEAFF.